This TCR beta chain was sequenced in a study of vaccination and CD4 T cells after COVID-19. Study information: Ranging from 14 to 241, the interval between dose two and post-vaccine sampling had a median of 72 days.

This clonotype ranks as medium-sized. Its antigen is not identified. The CDR3 spans 13 residues. In germline, CDR1 is MNHEY, CDR2 SVGEGT. V shed 5 bases and J 7 bases; nucleotides not matched to a gene: 5. Treatment reported: roughly ten-day PBMC culture with coronavirus spike peptide pools or control peptides (ViraFEST assay). Once peptide pools had expanded antigen-specific T cells, ViraFEST sequenced TCRs. With the Oncomine TCR Beta short-read assay, DNA from cultured CD4+ T cells was sequenced. Scientists extracted genomic DNA from CD4+ T cells grown in culture. TCRdb re-called the PCR reads with MiXCR, one entry per CDR3 protein. This sample has several thousand distinct CDR3 sequences, with roughly 15% found just once.

This chain joins TRBV6-2 or TRBV6-3 and TRBJ1-5, with 7 bases matching TRBD1. This receptor was taken from a human donor who had recovered from COVID-19. Sequencing input: CD4+ T cells from blood, cultured in vitro. The CDR3 nucleotides read TGTGCCAGCAGTGCGGGACAGCGACAGCCCCAGCATTTT. The encoded protein is CASSAGQRQPQHF.